The next 2 T cell receptor beta chains were all read from a single sample in a study of vaccination effects on CD4 cells after COVID-19. Ahead of sequencing, the ViraFEST assay grew antigen-specific CD4+ T cells using viral peptide pools. The culture ran for approximately 10 days before CD4+ T cells were isolated. None of these healthy vaccinees had been infected with SARS-CoV-2 before vaccination. Method: immunoSEQ multiplex PCR; TCRdb's copy keeps in-frame clones and lacks some. The sample has some 41,000 clones, over 65% seen once. These receptors have no known antigen. Sequenced material: CD4+ T cells from PBMCs cultured with HCoV-OC43 spike peptides, taken before COVID-19 vaccination. Subset specified: HCoV-OC43 spike overlapping peptide pool stimulation. The receptors were gathered from a human donor who received a COVID-19 vaccine.

The rearrangement links TRBV21-1 to TRBJ1-1. TRBV21-1 is designated a pseudogene. There are 22 residues in the CDR3. CDR3 in DNA: TGTGCCAGCAGCAAAGAGGGGACCCTCTCCTCGGCAGGGAACACCATGAACACTGAAGCTTTCTTT. Protein: CASSKEGTLSSAGNTMNTEAFF.

The chain joins TRBV6-5 to TRBJ2-3; the D gene could be TRBD1 or TRBD2 (6 bases each). The germline V gene encodes CDR1 MNHEY and CDR2 SVGAGI. This CDR3 has 13 residues. V was cut by 6 bases and J by 3 bases, with 10 bases left in between. CDR3 coding DNA: TGTGCCAGCAGACGGAGGGGGACAGATACGCAGTATTTT. It codes for CASRRRGTDTQYF.